This T cell receptor (beta chain) is drawn from a study of blood T cell repertoires in COVID-19. Original processing notes: From reference gene primer amplification, estimates of nucleated cell counts were derived. TCRdb's table, derived via immunoSEQ multiplex PCR, lists solely in-frame clones and lacks some. V, J and clone size derive from that table, while D and trimming were established from the DNA sequence. This sample has about 150,000 clones, with 80% to 90% found just once. Participants' own reports of clinical history determined their cohort assignment. Per the germline V gene, CDR1 is SGHDT and CDR2 is YYEEEE. The germline V and J ends were trimmed by 0 bases and 5 bases, with 19 bases remaining between them. This CDR3 is 17 amino acids long.

Specimen: PBMCs or T cells enriched from blood (not recorded which). This chain links TRBV5-6 with TRBJ2-3, with D possibly TRBD2 on 5 matching bases. This TCR came from a woman between 50 and 59 years old with acute COVID-19. The CDR3 region is CASSLARLAITQDTQYF. The CDR3 DNA sequence: TGTGCCAGCAGCTTGGCCCGCTTAGCGATCACACAAGATACGCAGTATTTT. Together with reference TRBV5-6 and TRBJ2-3, the CDR3 gives the full variable domain: DAGVTQSPTHLIKTRGQQVTLRCSPKSGHDTVSWYQQALGQGPQFIFQYYEEEERQRGNFPDRFSGHQFPNYSSELNVNALLLGDSALYLCASSLARLAITQDTQYFGPGTRLTVL.